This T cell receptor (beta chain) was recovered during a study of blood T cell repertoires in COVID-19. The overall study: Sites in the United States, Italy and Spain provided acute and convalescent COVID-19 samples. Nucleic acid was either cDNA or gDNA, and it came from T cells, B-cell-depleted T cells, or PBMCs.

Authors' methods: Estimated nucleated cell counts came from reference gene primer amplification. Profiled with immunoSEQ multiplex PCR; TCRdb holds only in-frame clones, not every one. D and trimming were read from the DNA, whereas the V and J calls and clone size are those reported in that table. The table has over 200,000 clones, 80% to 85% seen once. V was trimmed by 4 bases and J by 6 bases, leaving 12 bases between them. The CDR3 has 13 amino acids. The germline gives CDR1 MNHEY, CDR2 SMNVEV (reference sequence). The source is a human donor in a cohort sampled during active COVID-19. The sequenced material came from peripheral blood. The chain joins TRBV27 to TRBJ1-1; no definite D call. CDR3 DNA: TGTGCCAGCAGTTCTACGGGTTACGCTGAAGCTTTCTTT. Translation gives CASSSTGYAEAFF.